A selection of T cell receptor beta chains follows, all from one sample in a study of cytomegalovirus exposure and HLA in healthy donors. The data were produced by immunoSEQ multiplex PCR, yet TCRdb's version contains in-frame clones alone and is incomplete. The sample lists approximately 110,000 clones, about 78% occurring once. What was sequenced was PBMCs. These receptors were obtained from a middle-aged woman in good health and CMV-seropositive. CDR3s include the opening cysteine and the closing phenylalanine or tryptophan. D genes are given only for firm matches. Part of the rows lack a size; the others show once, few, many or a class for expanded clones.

CDR3 protein: CASSTTGSAEAFF
CDR3 DNA: TGTGCCAGCAGTACTACAGGGAGTGCTGAAGCTTTCTTT
clone size: NA
V gene: TRBV6-1
D gene: NA
J gene: TRBJ1-1

CDR3 protein: CASSSLISNTEAFF
CDR3 DNA: TGTGCCAGCAGTTCCCTTATCTCGAACACTGAAGCTTTCTTT
clone size: NA
V gene: TRBV6-5
D gene: NA
J gene: TRBJ1-1

CDR3 protein: CATSRGQDYSNQPQHF
CDR3 DNA: TGTGCCACCAGCAGAGGACAGGATTATAGCAATCAGCCCCAGCATTTT
clone size: few
V gene: TRBV15
D gene: NA
J gene: TRBJ1-5

CDR3 protein: CAISDEGRGTAGELFF
CDR3 DNA: TGTGCCATCAGTGATGAGGGCAGGGGGACGGCCGGGGAGCTGTTTTTT
clone size: once
V gene: TRBV10-3
D gene: TRBD1
J gene: TRBJ2-2

CDR3 protein: CASRDRGLEQFF
CDR3 DNA: TGTGCCAGCAGGGACAGGGGTTTGGAGCAGTTCTTC
clone size: NA
V gene: TRBV2
D gene: TRBD1
J gene: TRBJ2-1

CDR3 protein: CASSHREYGYTF
CDR3 DNA: TGTGCCAGCAGTCACAGGGAATATGGCTACACCTTC
clone size: NA
V gene: TRBV11-2
D gene: NA
J gene: TRBJ1-2

CDR3 protein: CASSLQGAGNTEAFF
CDR3 DNA: TGTGCCAGCAGTTTACAGGGGGCCGGGAACACTGAAGCTTTCTTT
clone size: NA
V gene: TRBV28
D gene: TRBD1
J gene: TRBJ1-1

CDR3 protein: CASSLGAGPNTEAFF
CDR3 DNA: TGCGCCAGCAGCTTGGGGGCAGGGCCGAACACTGAAGCTTTCTTT
clone size: NA
V gene: TRBV5-1
D gene: NA
J gene: TRBJ1-1

CDR3 protein: CASSIAVNTEAFF
CDR3 DNA: TGTGCCAGTAGTATTGCAGTGAACACTGAAGCTTTCTTT
clone size: NA
V gene: TRBV19
D gene: NA
J gene: TRBJ1-1

CDR3 protein: CASSPMTGEYYNEQFF
CDR3 DNA: TGTGCCAGCAGCCCCATGACAGGAGAATACTACAATGAGCAGTTCTTC
clone size: NA
V gene: TRBV5-4
D gene: NA
J gene: TRBJ2-1

CDR3 protein: CASSIRGTYGYTF
CDR3 DNA: TGTGCCAGTAGTATCCGCGGGACCTATGGCTACACCTTC
clone size: NA
V gene: TRBV19
D gene: NA
J gene: TRBJ1-2

CDR3 protein: CASSETAGTYEQYF
CDR3 DNA: TGTGCCAGCAGTGAAACAGCCGGAACCTACGAGCAGTACTTC
clone size: NA
V gene: TRBV2
D gene: NA
J gene: TRBJ2-7

CDR3 protein: CASRPPGGGQPQHF
CDR3 DNA: TGTGCCAGTAGACCGCCGGGGGGCGGTCAGCCCCAGCATTTT
clone size: few
V gene: TRBV19
D gene: NA
J gene: TRBJ1-5

CDR3 protein: CSVHRGGYGYTF
CDR3 DNA: TGCAGCGTTCACAGGGGAGGCTATGGCTACACCTTC
clone size: NA
V gene: TRBV29-1
D gene: TRBD1
J gene: TRBJ1-2

CDR3 protein: CASSLVGRGDTEAFF
CDR3 DNA: TGTGCCAGCAGCTTAGTAGGCAGGGGAGACACTGAAGCTTTCTTT
clone size: NA
V gene: TRBV7-2
D gene: NA
J gene: TRBJ1-1

CDR3 protein: CASRLSGGAGYEQFF
CDR3 DNA: TGTGCCAGCAGACTCAGCGGGGGGGCCGGGTATGAGCAGTTCTTC
clone size: NA
V gene: TRBV4-2
D gene: TRBD2
J gene: TRBJ2-1

CDR3 protein: CASSAGTAAEQYF
CDR3 DNA: TGTGCCAGCTCAGCCGGGACAGCGGCCGAGCAGTACTTC
clone size: once
V gene: TRBV18
D gene: TRBD1
J gene: TRBJ2-7

CDR3 protein: CASSLGRGRRYGYTF
CDR3 DNA: TGCGCCAGCAGCTTGGGAAGGGGGCGACGCTATGGCTACACCTTC
clone size: NA
V gene: TRBV5-1
D gene: TRBD1
J gene: TRBJ1-2

CDR3 protein: CASGLAETGGLGYTF
CDR3 DNA: TGTGCTAGTGGTTTGGCCGAGACAGGGGGCTTGGGCTACACCTTC
clone size: NA
V gene: TRBV12-5
D gene: TRBD1
J gene: TRBJ1-2

CDR3 protein: CASSLDGTSAYEQYF
CDR3 DNA: TGCGCCAGCAGCTTGGATGGGACTAGCGCCTACGAGCAGTACTTC
clone size: once
V gene: TRBV5-1
D gene: TRBD2
J gene: TRBJ2-7

CDR3 protein: CASSLGSRTGDYGYTF
CDR3 DNA: TGTGCCAGCAGCTTAGGATCCAGGACGGGGGACTATGGCTACACCTTC
clone size: NA
V gene: TRBV7-2
D gene: NA
J gene: TRBJ1-2

CDR3 protein: CASSFSSPGLAVGRNTGELFF
CDR3 DNA: TGTGCCAGCAGTTTCTCTTCCCCGGGACTAGCGGTTGGGCGGAACACCGGGGAGCTGTTTTTT
clone size: once
V gene: TRBV2
D gene: TRBD2
J gene: TRBJ2-2

CDR3 protein: CASSFLRGEQFF
CDR3 DNA: TGTGCCAGCAGCTTCCTCCGGGGTGAGCAGTTCTTC
clone size: NA
V gene: TRBV11-3
D gene: NA
J gene: TRBJ2-1

CDR3 protein: CASSQGTIIHEQYF
CDR3 DNA: TGCGCCAGCAGCCAAGGAACAATAATCCACGAGCAGTACTTC
clone size: NA
V gene: TRBV4-3
D gene: NA
J gene: TRBJ2-7

CDR3 protein: CASSLGLAGARDTQYF
CDR3 DNA: TGTGCCAGCAGCCTTGGACTAGCGGGGGCCCGAGATACGCAGTATTTT
clone size: NA
V gene: TRBV11-3
D gene: TRBD2
J gene: TRBJ2-3

CDR3 protein: CASRATSGGTYEQYF
CDR3 DNA: TGTGCCAGCAGAGCGACTAGCGGGGGCACCTACGAGCAGTACTTC
clone size: once
V gene: TRBV4-2
D gene: TRBD2
J gene: TRBJ2-7

CDR3 protein: CASTRSYNEQFF
CDR3 DNA: TGTGCCAGCACTCGGTCCTACAATGAGCAGTTCTTC
clone size: NA
V gene: TRBV2
D gene: NA
J gene: TRBJ2-1

CDR3 protein: CASSSHPGQGGEGYTF
CDR3 DNA: TGTGCCAGCAGTTCCCACCCGGGACAGGGCGGTGAAGGCTACACCTTC
clone size: NA
V gene: TRBV6-5
D gene: TRBD1
J gene: TRBJ1-2

CDR3 protein: CASSSFSRLDYNEQFF
CDR3 DNA: TGTGCCAGCAGCTCTTTCTCGAGGCTGGACTACAATGAGCAGTTCTTC
clone size: NA
V gene: TRBV7-8
D gene: NA
J gene: TRBJ2-1

CDR3 protein: CASSSDGQLNTEAFF
CDR3 DNA: TGCGCCAGCAGCTCCGATGGACAGCTGAACACTGAAGCTTTCTTT
clone size: few
V gene: TRBV5-1
D gene: NA
J gene: TRBJ1-1

CDR3 protein: CASSLQSSTGELFF
CDR3 DNA: TGTGCCAGCAGCTTGCAGTCATCCACCGGGGAGCTGTTTTTT
clone size: NA
V gene: TRBV5-4
D gene: NA
J gene: TRBJ2-2

CDR3 protein: CASSLVENSPQFF
CDR3 DNA: TGTGCCAGCAGCTTAGTTGAGAATTCCCCGCAGTTCTTC
clone size: NA
V gene: TRBV7-2
D gene: NA
J gene: TRBJ2-1

CDR3 protein: CASSFTQEANYGYTF
CDR3 DNA: TGCGCCAGCAGTTTTACCCAGGAAGCTAACTATGGCTACACCTTC
clone size: NA
V gene: TRBV5-1
D gene: NA
J gene: TRBJ1-2

CDR3 protein: CSVERDTEPTDTQYF
CDR3 DNA: TGCAGCGTTGAACGGGACACCGAACCCACAGATACGCAGTATTTT
clone size: NA
V gene: TRBV29-1
D gene: NA
J gene: TRBJ2-3

CDR3 protein: CASSHGGRDTQYF
CDR3 DNA: TGTGCCAGCAGCCACGGGGGGCGAGATACGCAGTATTTT
clone size: NA
V gene: TRBV7-9
D gene: NA
J gene: TRBJ2-3

CDR3 protein: CASSDRGAAGELFF
CDR3 DNA: TGTGCCAGTAGTGACAGGGGGGCGGCCGGGGAGCTGTTTTTT
clone size: NA
V gene: TRBV19
D gene: TRBD1
J gene: TRBJ2-2

CDR3 protein: CASSSGQGDNQPQHF
CDR3 DNA: TGTGCCAGCAGTTCGGGACAGGGAGACAATCAGCCCCAGCATTTT
clone size: NA
V gene: TRBV7-8
D gene: TRBD1
J gene: TRBJ1-5

CDR3 protein: CASSLGEGGRTDTQYF
CDR3 DNA: TGTGCCAGCAGCTTGGGGGAGGGGGGCCGGACAGATACGCAGTATTTT
clone size: few
V gene: TRBV5-4
D gene: NA
J gene: TRBJ2-3

CDR3 protein: CASSLQGVDTEAFF
CDR3 DNA: TGTGCCAGCTCACTTCAGGGGGTTGACACTGAAGCTTTCTTT
clone size: NA
V gene: TRBV18
D gene: TRBD1
J gene: TRBJ1-1

CDR3 protein: CASSSSGGAREQYF
CDR3 DNA: TGCGCCAGCAGCTCTAGCGGGGGGGCGCGGGAGCAGTACTTC
clone size: few
V gene: TRBV5-1
D gene: TRBD2
J gene: TRBJ2-7

CDR3 protein: CASSLGLSSGNTIYF
CDR3 DNA: TGTGCCAGCAGCTTAGGTTTGAGCTCTGGAAACACCATATATTTT
clone size: once
V gene: TRBV7-2
D gene: NA
J gene: TRBJ1-3

CDR3 protein: CASRRSRGYGYTF
CDR3 DNA: TGTGCCAGCAGGCGGAGCAGGGGCTATGGCTACACCTTC
clone size: NA
V gene: TRBV6-5
D gene: NA
J gene: TRBJ1-2

CDR3 protein: CASSQTGRTWNEKLFF
CDR3 DNA: TGCGCCAGCAGCCAGACGGGTAGAACGTGGAATGAAAAACTGTTTTTT
clone size: few
V gene: TRBV4-3
D gene: NA
J gene: TRBJ1-4

CDR3 protein: CASRRPGQGFYF
CDR3 DNA: TGTGCCAGCAGGCGACCGGGACAGGGCTTTTACTTC
clone size: NA
V gene: TRBV6-6
D gene: TRBD1
J gene: TRBJ2-7

CDR3 protein: CASSPPGQGYYNYGYTF
CDR3 DNA: TGTGCCAGCAGTCCTCCGGGACAGGGGTACTATAACTATGGCTACACCTTC
clone size: NA
V gene: TRBV28
D gene: TRBD1
J gene: TRBJ1-2

CDR3 protein: CASSTNRETEQYF
CDR3 DNA: TGTGCCAGCAGCACAAACAGGGAGACCGAGCAGTACTTC
clone size: NA
V gene: TRBV7-2
D gene: NA
J gene: TRBJ2-7

CDR3 protein: CASKGTASNQPQHF
CDR3 DNA: TGTGCCAGTAAAGGGACAGCAAGCAATCAGCCCCAGCATTTT
clone size: NA
V gene: TRBV19
D gene: TRBD1
J gene: TRBJ1-5

CDR3 protein: CASSLASNRVIYEQYF
CDR3 DNA: TGTGCCAGCAGCTTGGCCTCGAACAGGGTGATATACGAGCAGTACTTC
clone size: NA
V gene: TRBV5-6
D gene: NA
J gene: TRBJ2-7

CDR3 protein: CSAEGGTEAFF
CDR3 DNA: TGCAGCGCTGAGGGGGGTACTGAAGCTTTCTTT
clone size: NA
V gene: TRBV29-1
D gene: NA
J gene: TRBJ1-1

CDR3 protein: CASSEEGQGRGYTF
CDR3 DNA: TGTGCCAGCAGTGAAGAGGGACAGGGTCGTGGCTACACCTTC
clone size: NA
V gene: TRBV2
D gene: TRBD1
J gene: TRBJ1-2

CDR3 protein: CASGHGRGNRNTGELFF
CDR3 DNA: TGTGCTAGTGGACACGGACGGGGGAATCGGAACACCGGGGAGCTGTTTTTT
clone size: NA
V gene: TRBV12-5
D gene: NA
J gene: TRBJ2-2

CDR3 protein: CVSSQPGQGAYNEQFF
CDR3 DNA: TGCGTCAGCAGCCAACCCGGACAGGGGGCTTACAATGAGCAGTTCTTC
clone size: NA
V gene: TRBV4-1
D gene: TRBD1
J gene: TRBJ2-1

CDR3 protein: CASSLYVSGGMETQYF
CDR3 DNA: TGTGCCAGCAGCTTATACGTTAGCGGGGGAATGGAGACCCAGTACTTC
clone size: NA
V gene: TRBV7-2
D gene: TRBD2
J gene: TRBJ2-5

CDR3 protein: CASNTGGSGNTIYF
CDR3 DNA: TGTGCCAGCAACACAGGGGGTTCTGGAAACACCATATATTTT
clone size: NA
V gene: TRBV7-9
D gene: TRBD1
J gene: TRBJ1-3